This T cell receptor (beta chain) was recovered during a study of OX40 agonist ivuxolimab in advanced cancers. Assay: immunoSEQ multiplex PCR; the TCRdb copy retains only in-frame clones and omits some. The repertoire has about 36,000 clones, about 80% of them found once; the top ten carry around a sixth. The germline V gene has CDR1 LNHDA and CDR2 SQIVND (reference sequence). With V trimmed by 8 bases and J by 1 base, 3 bases remained unmatched. This CDR3 has 13 residues. The sample consisted of CD4+ or CD8+ T cells sorted from blood, taken in a trial of the OX40 agonist ivuxolimab. This receptor was taken from an adult with an advanced solid tumor such as melanoma, head and neck, liver or kidney cancer. The chain has TRBV19 and TRBJ2-3; 7 positions match TRBD2. The CDR3 nucleotides read TGTGCCAGTCGGGCGGGGGGCACAGATACGCAGTATTTT. Residues: CASRAGGTDTQYF. Full variable domain (outside the CDR3, taken from reference TRBV19 and TRBJ2-3): DGGITQSPKYLFRKEGQNVTLSCEQNLNHDAMYWYRQDPGQGLRLIYYSQIVNDFQKGDIAEGYSVSREKKESFPLTVTSAQKNPTAFYLCASRAGGTDTQYFGPGTRLTVL.